A single sample gave rise to the 31 T cell receptor beta chains below, sequenced in a study of blood T cells in healthy people across ages. A sample-barcoded 5' primer and a J-beta primer mix were used in a second PCR of about 6 to 11 cycles. TCRdb called the 5' RACE reads again in MiXCR, with one record for every CDR3 protein. Of more than 500,000 distinct CDR3 sequences in the sample, roughly a quarter were seen once. These records were also assigned to another study, of T cells of mothers and their children.

Material for sequencing was blood. The receptors were gathered from a boy aged 2-15 years in good health.

Only a few counts were recorded for this clonotype. The V gene is TRBV9, the J gene TRBJ2-5, with 7 bases fitting TRBD2. With the DNA end fitting TRBJ2-7 better, the J assignment may be wrong. The length of the CDR3 is 15 residues. The germline gives CDR1 SGDLS, CDR2 YYNGEE. The CDR3 DNA sequence: TGTGCCAGCAGCCCCCAGGGAGGGAGGCCCTACGAGCAGTACTTC. It encodes CASSPQGGRPYEQYF.

The V gene is TRBV4-1, the J gene TRBJ2-6, with unresolved D. The CDR3 runs 15 residues. Trimming took off 3 bases at V and 2 bases at J, with 8 bases between the two ends. Per the germline V gene, CDR1 is MGHRA and CDR2 is YSYEKL. The CDR3 nucleotides are TGCGCCAGCAGCCAGGAGCCACCTGGGGCCAACGTCCTGACTTTC. Encoded protein: CASSQEPPGANVLTF.

J is TRBJ2-7 and V is TRBV20-1; TRBD1 matches 8 bases. The CDR3 spans 16 residues. CDR1 is DFQATT and CDR2 is SNEGSKA in the germline V gene (reference sequence). Losses at the gene ends were 2 bases for V and 0 bases for J; bases not matched to a gene: 9. Written as DNA, the CDR3 is TGCAGTGCTAGACCCTCGACAGGGGTCTTCTCCTACGAGCAGTACTTC. Residues: CSARPSTGVFSYEQYF.

This chain connects TRBV18 to TRBJ2-7, with TRBD2 matching over 8 bases. The CDR3 runs 16 residues. The V gene end was trimmed by 6 bases and the J gene end by 3 bases; junction bases not matched to a gene: 13. Germline CDR1 KGHSH, CDR2 LQKENI. The DNA of the CDR3 is TGTGCCAGCTCCGCCCGCGGGGGGTCTGGCCTCTACGAGCAGTACTTC. This sequence encodes CASSARGGSGLYEQYF. Full variable domain (outside the CDR3, taken from reference TRBV18 and TRBJ2-7): NAGVMQNPRHLVRRRGQEARLRCSPMKGHSHVYWYRQLPEEGLKFMVYLQKENIIDESGMPKERFSAEFPKEGPSILRIQQVVRGDSAAYFCASSARGGSGLYEQYFGPGTRLTVT.

This clonotype was picked up a small number of times. J is TRBJ2-1 and V is TRBV6-2 or TRBV6-3, with 12 bases that match TRBD2. V trimming: 3 bases; J trimming: 5 bases; junction bases outside the gene matches: 8. The CDR3 is 17 amino acids. Germline loops: CDR1 MNHEY, CDR2 SVGEGT. CDR3 in amino acids: CASSYSLAGGPHNEQFF. The CDR3 DNA follows: TGTGCCAGCAGTTATTCCCTAGCGGGAGGGCCCCACAATGAGCAGTTCTTC.

A few counts support this clonotype. This chain uses TRBV9 with TRBJ1-2; 8 positions match TRBD1. V lost 1 base to trimming and J lost 7 bases; unmatched junction nucleotides: 9. Per the germline V gene, CDR1 is SGDLS and CDR2 is YYNGEE. This CDR3 has 15 residues. DNA for the CDR3: TGTGCCAGCAGCGTATCGACGGACAGGGCGGCTGGCTACACCTTC. Residues: CASSVSTDRAAGYTF.

This chain uses TRBV7-2 with TRBJ2-5; D tentatively fits TRBD1 or TRBD2 (5 bases each). The germline V gene encodes CDR1 SGHTA and CDR2 FQGNSA. The CDR3 runs 14 residues. Trimming removed 2 bases from V and 1 base from J, with 8 bases in between. The CDR3, as DNA: TGTGCCAGCAGCTTAATGGGACCCCAAGAGACCCAGTACTTC. Residues: CASSLMGPQETQYF.

This clonotype was seen more than once but under ten times. The chain employs TRBV27 and TRBJ1-1, with D unclear. CDR3 length equals 14 residues. Per germline, CDR1 MNHEY and CDR2 SMNVEV (reference sequence). The V end lost 7 bases, the J end lost 4 bases, and 16 bases lay between the germline ends. CDR3 DNA: TGTGCCAGCAACCCGGGCGCAGGCGGCACTGAAGCTTTCTTT. Amino acids: CASNPGAGGTEAFF.

V and J are TRBV10-3 and TRBJ1-1; 9 positions match TRBD1. CDR1 ENHRY and CDR2 SYGVKD come from the germline V gene. V shed 4 bases, J shed 4 bases, and the junction held 10 bases outside the gene matches. CDR3 size: 16 residues. The CDR3 reads CAISAGQGRGITEAFF. The CDR3, as DNA: TGTGCCATCAGTGCCGGACAGGGGCGAGGGATCACTGAAGCTTTCTTT.

The sample holds one count of this clonotype. This chain links TRBV20-1 with TRBJ2-4; D perhaps matches TRBD1 (5 bases). Germline loops: CDR1 DFQATT, CDR2 SNEGSKA (reference sequence). V lost 3 bases to trimming and J lost 0 bases, with 9 bases between them. The CDR3 has 14 amino acids. CDR3 in DNA: TGCAGTGCTAGGACAGCCTTAGCCAAAAACATTCAGTACTTC. It yields the protein CSARTALAKNIQYF.

This clonotype came up a few times. For the CDR3, the DNA is TGTGCCAGCAGCTCCACACGGGGCCCCGAGTCCTACAATGAGCAGTTCTTC. This codes for CASSSTRGPESYNEQFF. This sequence joins TRBV7-9 and TRBJ2-1; tentatively, D is TRBD1 or TRBD2 (5 bases each). Trimming took 4 bases from V and 1 from J, leaving 17 bases between them. The CDR3 length is 17 residues. Germline V gene data show CDR1 as SEHNR and CDR2 as FQNEAQ (reference sequence).

This clonotype was recorded at least ten times. The rearrangement links TRBV5-1 to TRBJ2-2; D is ambiguous. The ends were cut back, 0 bases at V and 6 bases at J, with 3 bases in the middle. Germline lookup yields CDR1 SGHRS and CDR2 YFSETQ. The CDR3 has 12 amino acids. The chain's CDR3 is CASSLGSGELFF. CDR3 DNA sequence: TGCGCCAGCAGCTTGGGGTCCGGGGAGCTGTTTTTT. Using reference TRBV5-1 and TRBJ2-2 for the parts outside the CDR3, the full variable domain is KAGVTQTPRYLIKTRGQQVTLSCSPISGHRSVSWYQQTPGQGLQFLFEYFSETQRNKGNFPGRFSGRQFSNSRSEMNVSTLELGDSALYLCASSLGSGELFFGEGSRLTVL.

The CDR3 DNA reads as TGTGCCAGTAGTATAGGGAGGGGGTTCTCTAATGAGCAGTTCTTC. Translation: CASSIGRGFSNEQFF. V gene TRBV19 combines with J gene TRBJ2-7; D possibly uses TRBD1 or TRBD2 (6 bases each). The last part of the DNA fits TRBJ2-1 better; the J call may be wrong. Germline CDR1 LNHDA, CDR2 SQIVND (reference sequence). The CDR3 is made up of 15 amino acids.

The rearrangement links TRBV9 to TRBJ1-1; a weak D match, TRBD1 (6 bases). V lost 0 bases, J lost 4 bases, and 7 bases lay in between. This CDR3 has 13 residues. Per germline, CDR1 SGDLS and CDR2 YYNGEE. The DNA of the CDR3 is TGTGCCAGCAGCGTAGCCAGGGGCACTGAAGCTTTCTTT. Translated, it gives CASSVARGTEAFF.

A few counts support this clonotype. The junction differs from germline at one of its ends, possibly a read error. This sequence joins TRBV12-3 or TRBV12-4 and TRBJ2-1; 7 bases align to TRBD2. The CDR3 runs to 14 residues. The chain's CDR3 is CASSLPGGYNEHFF. As DNA, the CDR3 is TGTGCCAGCAGCCTTCCGGGGGGATACAATGAGCATTTCTTC.

The chain employs TRBV20-1 and TRBJ1-2; D uncertain. The V and J ends lost 6 bases and 8 bases respectively, with 10 bases between them. The CDR3 is made up of 10 amino acids. Germline V gives CDR1 DFQATT, CDR2 SNEGSKA (reference sequence). The CDR3 coding sequence is TGCAGTGCGCCGACTGAGGGCTACACCTTC. This encodes CSAPTEGYTF.

This chain uses TRBV9 with TRBJ2-3; D remains unclear. Trimming took 2 bases from V and 4 from J, leaving 11 bases between them. Germline lookup yields CDR1 SGDLS and CDR2 YYNGEE. The CDR3 covers 14 residues. DNA of the CDR3: TGTGCCAGCAGCGTTTGGAGTTCCCCAGATACGCAGTATTTT. As protein: CASSVWSSPDTQYF.

As regards this clonotype: At one boundary the junction diverges from the germline segment, which might be a read error. CDR3 sequence reads: CAGSYSGQGSNEQFF. CDR3 nucleotide sequence: TGTGCCGGCAGTTACTCGGGACAGGGGTCCAATGAGCAGTTCTTC. V gene TRBV6-5 combines with J gene TRBJ2-1; the match to TRBD1 covers 10 bases. The germline CDR1 and CDR2 sequences are MNHEY and SVGAGI. The CDR3 runs 15 residues.

This clonotype was counted a few times. This chain joins TRBV5-1 and TRBJ2-7; 10 nucleotides line up with TRBD2. The germline V gene encodes CDR1 SGHRS and CDR2 YFSETQ. There are 17 residues in the CDR3. The V gene end was trimmed by 2 bases and the J gene end by 3 bases; junction bases not matched to a gene: 11. The CDR3 DNA is TGCGCCAGCAGCTTACGCGCCACTAGCGGGACATACTACGAGCAGTACTTC. This encodes CASSLRATSGTYYEQYF. The whole variable domain, remainder taken from reference TRBV5-1 and TRBJ2-7, is KAGVTQTPRYLIKTRGQQVTLSCSPISGHRSVSWYQQTPGQGLQFLFEYFSETQRNKGNFPGRFSGRQFSNSRSEMNVSTLELGDSALYLCASSLRATSGTYYEQYFGPGTRLTVT.

This chain connects TRBV11-2 to TRBJ2-5, with D unresolved. The germline gives CDR1 SGHAT, CDR2 FQNNGV. V lost 1 base, J lost 2 bases, and 14 bases lay in between. The length of the CDR3 is 16 residues. The CDR3 sequence: CASSLGQTWLQETQYF. The CDR3 nucleotides read TGTGCCAGCAGCTTAGGGCAGACATGGCTTCAAGAGACCCAGTACTTC.

The chain employs TRBV12-3 or TRBV12-4 and TRBJ2-5; D is perhaps TRBD1 or TRBD2 (6 bases each). The CDR3 loop spans 14 amino acids. V shed 6 bases and J shed 1 base, with 12 bases lying between them. The CDR3 sequence: CASSGGPLQETQYF. The CDR3 nucleotides are TGTGCCAGCAGCGGGGGCCCGCTCCAAGAGACCCAGTACTTC.

This clonotype was picked up a small number of times. This chain joins TRBV19 and TRBJ2-1; 7 positions agree with TRBD1. The assigned J gene may be wrong: the sequence end matches TRBJ2-7 better. This CDR3 is built from 16 residues. Per the germline V gene, CDR1 is LNHDA and CDR2 is SQIVND (reference sequence). CDR3 region: CASSRSGQVPSYEQYF. CDR3 coding DNA: TGTGCCAGTAGCCGTTCTGGACAGGTGCCCTCCTACGAGCAGTACTTC.

By share, this clonotype ranks as medium-sized. The chain employs TRBV12-3 or TRBV12-4 and TRBJ2-7, with D possibly called TRBD1 or TRBD2 (5 bases each). The CDR3 runs to 13 residues. Deletions cut 3 bases from V and 2 bases from J, with 8 bases between. The CDR3, as DNA: TGTGCCAGCAGTTTCGGGGCGACCTACGAGCAGTACTTC. It yields the protein CASSFGATYEQYF.

This chain joins TRBV24-1 and TRBJ2-3, with 8 bases aligning to TRBD1. The CDR3 has 15 amino acids. Germline CDR1 reads KGHDR; CDR2 reads SFDVKD. After removal of 3 bases from V and 4 bases from J, the junction contained 5 bases not matched to a gene. The CDR3 sequence: CATSDLQGVADTQYF. The CDR3 DNA reads TGTGCCACCAGTGATCTACAGGGGGTGGCAGATACGCAGTATTTT.

This clonotype turned up a few times. The J gene is TRBJ1-2, the V gene TRBV30; weak D call: TRBD1 (5 bases). Per the germline V gene, CDR1 is GTSNPN and CDR2 is SVGIG (reference sequence). The CDR3 sequence is 16 residues long. V lost 2 bases, J lost 0 bases, and 16 bases lay in between. The CDR3 region is CAWSRPPGTANYGYTF. CDR3 DNA: TGTGCCTGGAGTCGCCCCCCCGGGACGGCTAACTATGGCTACACCTTC. The entire variable domain, with the rest obtained from reference TRBV30 and TRBJ1-2, is as follows: SQTIHQWPATLVQPVGSPLSLECTVEGTSNPNLYWYRQAAGRGLQLLFYSVGIGQISSEVPQNLSASRPQDRQFILSSKKLLLSDSGFYLCAWSRPPGTANYGYTFGSGTRLTVV.

This clonotype was detected a few times. The V call is TRBV12-3 or TRBV12-4, the J call TRBJ1-3; no firm D call. Trimming took 2 bases from V and 0 from J, leaving 8 bases between them. The CDR3 extends over 15 amino acids. The CDR3 region has the DNA TGTGCCAGCAGTTTAAACGGGTACTCTGGAAACACCATATATTTT. It specifies CASSLNGYSGNTIYF.

The table lists this clonotype with a few counts. The chain links TRBV14 to TRBJ2-1; D is unresolved. The CDR3 has 15 amino acids. From germline, CDR1 is SGHDN and CDR2 FVKESK. With 4 bases removed from V and 3 bases from J, the gap between germline ends came to 13 bases. CDR3 sequence reads: CASSLSGRIYNEQFF. The CDR3 nucleotides read TGTGCCAGCAGCCTGTCGGGTCGAATCTACAATGAGCAGTTCTTC.

The J gene is TRBJ2-4, the V gene TRBV5-6; 10 nucleotides line up with TRBD2. J was trimmed by 7 bases and V by 3 bases; bases with no gene match: 13. The germline V gene encodes CDR1 SGHDT and CDR2 YYEEEE. This CDR3 region has 17 residues. The CDR3 DNA reads TGTGCCAGCAGCTCTACTAGCGGGGAAGGCCAATGGAACATTCAGTACTTC. This encodes CASSSTSGEGQWNIQYF.

The CDR3 coding sequence is TGTGCCAGCAGCCGTTCCGGGAGTCCTCAAGAGACCCAGTACTTC. Residues: CASSRSGSPQETQYF. V usage is TRBV3-1 and J usage is TRBJ2-5, with a tentative D call TRBD2 (6 bases). This CDR3 comprises 15 residues. V was shortened by 4 bases and J by 2 bases, with 14 bases between the two germline ends. The germline V gene has CDR1 LGHDT and CDR2 YNNKEL (reference sequence).

V and J are TRBV20-1 and TRBJ2-7, with 7 nucleotides matching TRBD2. Germline V CDR1 and CDR2: DFQATT, SNEGSKA (reference sequence). The V gene end was trimmed by 3 bases and the J gene end by 1 base; junction bases not matched to a gene: 6. The CDR3 sequence is 14 residues long. This CDR3 reads CSASGVAGSYEQYF. CDR3 DNA: TGCAGTGCTAGTGGGGTAGCGGGTTCCTACGAGCAGTACTTC.

The V gene is TRBV20-1, the J gene TRBJ2-1; D not resolved. CDR1 is DFQATT and CDR2 is SNEGSKA in the germline V gene (reference sequence). V gave up 0 bases and J gave up 0 bases, with 12 bases separating them. The CDR3 totals 16 residues. This CDR3 is CSARDNLPSSYNEQFF. Here the CDR3 DNA reads TGCAGTGCTAGAGATAATCTACCGAGCTCCTACAATGAGCAGTTCTTC.